The rows below give T cell receptor beta chains drawn from one sample of a study of OX40 agonist ivuxolimab in advanced cancers. This table comes from immunoSEQ multiplex PCR, and its TCRdb copy is limited to in-frame clones, with some not included. Of about 67,000 clones in the sample, roughly 92% are singletons; the top ten hold roughly 2.2%. The input for sequencing was CD4+ or CD8+ T cells sorted from blood, taken in a trial of the OX40 agonist ivuxolimab. The receptor set was obtained from an adult with an advanced solid tumor such as melanoma, head and neck, liver or kidney cancer. Each CDR3 is given with its conserved first and last residue. A D gene is named only where the DNA matches it firmly. The listing skips clone size in some rows; elsewhere it reads once, few, many or a size class.

TGTGCCAGCAGCATCCGAGGGAGCGGGAACTCTGGGGCCAACGTCCTGACTTTC CASSIRGSGNSGANVLTF TRBJ2-6 NA 18 NA TRBV21-1
TGTGCCATCAGTGAGGGACGGAGTAACCTCTATGGCTACACCTTC CAISEGRSNLYGYTF TRBJ1-2 NA 15 NA TRBV10-3
TGTGCCAGCAGTTTAGGGCAGACCACCTACGAGCAGTACTTC CASSLGQTTYEQYF TRBJ2-7 NA 14 NA TRBV28
TGCAGCGTTGCTATGGTCAGTGAAGCTTTCTTT CSVAMVSEAFF TRBJ1-1 NA 11 NA TRBV29-1
TGTGCCAGCAGCGCACCTACTTCGGGGCTAGCGGGGTTAACAGATACGCAGTATTTT CASSAPTSGLAGLTDTQYF TRBJ2-3 NA 19 TRBD2 TRBV9
TGTGCCAGCAGCGCGAGACTAGCGGGGGTTACCATCGCGAACACCGGGGAGCTGTTTTTT CASSARLAGVTIANTGELFF TRBJ2-2 NA 20 TRBD2 TRBV9
TGTGCCAGCAGCCTTCCGGACAGGGGGCTCCGCGACTACACCTTC CASSLPDRGLRDYTF TRBJ1-2 NA 15 TRBD1 TRBV28
TGTGCCAGCAGCCGTGCGCGGGGGGATGGCTACACCTTC CASSRARGDGYTF TRBJ1-2 NA 13 NA TRBV5-6
TGTGCCATCAGTGCGACTAGCGGGGGGTCTCCCTACACAGATACGCAGTATTTT CAISATSGGSPYTDTQYF TRBJ2-3 NA 18 TRBD2 TRBV10-3
TGTGCCAGCAGCTTAGCAACCGGACTAGCGGGAGGGGAGCAGTACTTC CASSLATGLAGGEQYF TRBJ2-5 NA 16 TRBD2 TRBV7-6
TGCAGCGTGCTGGGTAGCGGGAGGCCCGGGGAGCTGTTTTTT CSVLGSGRPGELFF TRBJ2-2 NA 14 TRBD2 TRBV29-1
TGTGCCAGTAGTACCCGATCGGGACAGATTAACTATGGCTACACCTTC CASSTRSGQINYGYTF TRBJ1-2 NA 16 TRBD1 TRBV19
TGCAGCGTTGAAAGGGACAGGGAGTCCTACGAGCAGTACTTC CSVERDRESYEQYF TRBJ2-7 few 14 TRBD1 TRBV29-1
TGTGCCAGCAGGCGGAATGAGCAATTCTTC CASRRNEQFF TRBJ2-1 NA 10 NA TRBV2
TGTGCCAGCAGCTTTATGAACACCCCTGGGGAAAAACTGTTTTTT CASSFMNTPGEKLFF TRBJ1-4 NA 15 NA TRBV28
TGTGCCAGCAGCCCTGAGGACTCTGAAGCTTTCTTT CASSPEDSEAFF TRBJ1-1 NA 12 NA TRBV11-3
TGTGCCAGCAGCGACTTCTTACAGGGAACGGTTCCCGATGGCTACACCTTC CASSDFLQGTVPDGYTF TRBJ1-2 NA 17 NA TRBV7-9
TGCAGCGCCTCCCCGGTCCAAGAGACCCAGTACTTC CSASPVQETQYF TRBJ2-5 NA 12 NA TRBV29-1
TGTGCCAGCAGTCTCGATGAGAACACTGAAGCTTTCTTT CASSLDENTEAFF TRBJ1-1 NA 13 NA TRBV2
TGTGCCATCAGTGAGTCCACAGGGGGCACAGATACGCAGTATTTT CAISESTGGTDTQYF TRBJ2-3 NA 15 TRBD1 TRBV10-3
TGTGCCAGCAGCTCGGGACCCAGAGCTAACTATGGCTACACCTTC CASSSGPRANYGYTF TRBJ1-2 once 15 NA TRBV13
TGTGCCAGCAGCTTGTACGGATTTTATGGCTACACCTTC CASSLYGFYGYTF TRBJ1-2 NA 13 NA TRBV7-2
TGTGCCAGCTCACCAGACTACGGACAGGGTGATTTAGGCTACACCTTC CASSPDYGQGDLGYTF TRBJ1-2 few 16 TRBD1 TRBV18
TGTGCCAGCAGTTCCGGGACTAGCGGATTCACCGGGGAGCTGTTTTTT CASSSGTSGFTGELFF TRBJ2-2 NA 16 TRBD2 TRBV28
TGTGCCAGTAGTATAGGTCCGGGCGGCACAGATACGCAGTATTTT CASSIGPGGTDTQYF TRBJ2-3 few 15 NA TRBV19
TGCGCCAGCAGGGCCTCCGGGGGCTACGAGCAGTACTTC CASRASGGYEQYF TRBJ2-7 NA 13 NA TRBV10-1
TGCGCCAGCAGCTCCCTCGGACTAGCGGGATACGAGCAGTACTTC CASSSLGLAGYEQYF TRBJ2-7 NA 15 TRBD2 TRBV5-1
TGTGCCAGCAGCTTAAAGGGGAGCCGAAACACCATATATTTT CASSLKGSRNTIYF TRBJ1-3 NA 14 NA TRBV7-3
TGTGCCAGTAGTCCGACAGGGTTCGATCAGCCCCAGCATTTT CASSPTGFDQPQHF TRBJ1-5 NA 14 TRBD1 TRBV19
TGTGCCAGCTCACCACCGGGGGCTCAGGATGAAAAACTGTTTTTT CASSPPGAQDEKLFF TRBJ1-4 NA 15 NA TRBV18
TGTGCCAGCAGCCAAGATCCGAGGCAGTCTCATGGAGGCACCATATATTTT CASSQDPRQSHGGTIYF TRBJ1-3 once 17 NA TRBV4-2
TGTGCCAGTAGCCAATCGGGTTCGCAGCCCCAGCATTTT CASSQSGSQPQHF TRBJ1-5 NA 13 NA TRBV19
TGTGCCAGCAGCTTAGATACCTACGAGCAGTACTTC CASSLDTYEQYF TRBJ2-7 NA 12 NA TRBV11-3
TGTGCCAGCAGGACTAGCGGAATCACCGGGGAGCTGTTTTTT CASRTSGITGELFF TRBJ2-2 NA 14 TRBD2 TRBV2
TGTGCCAGTAGTATCGGCCAGGGGAGCGCAACTAATGAAAAACTGTTTTTT CASSIGQGSATNEKLFF TRBJ1-4 once 17 NA TRBV19
TGTGCCAGCAGCTCGGGGGGGCTAACCTACGAGCAGTACTTC CASSSGGLTYEQYF TRBJ2-7 NA 14 TRBD2 TRBV11-3
TGTGCCATCAGTGGACGGGGGAACACTGAAGCTTTCTTT CAISGRGNTEAFF TRBJ1-1 NA 13 NA TRBV6-5
TGTGCCAGCAGTTCGTCAGGGGTCTATTATGGCTACACCTTC CASSSSGVYYGYTF TRBJ1-2 NA 14 NA TRBV27
TGTGCCAGCTCGCTAGGGTTATCCACAGATACGCAGTATTTT CASSLGLSTDTQYF TRBJ2-3 NA 14 NA TRBV18
TGCAGCGGACCAGGACCCTACGAGCAGTACTTC CSGPGPYEQYF TRBJ2-7 NA 11 NA TRBV29-1
TGTGCCAGCAGCTTGGGCGGGCAGAACACTGAAGCTTTCTTT CASSLGGQNTEAFF TRBJ1-1 NA 14 NA TRBV5-4
TGTGCCTGGAGTTCGGAAAACACCATATATTTT CAWSSENTIYF TRBJ1-3 NA 11 NA TRBV30